Listed below are T cell receptor beta chains from one sample, sequenced in a study of T cell repertoires and HLA-DP antigens. No antigens are known for them. Measured with immunoSEQ multiplex PCR; TCRdb has only the in-frame clones, and not every one. The table lists 65,000 to 90,000 clones, roughly 77% of them singletons. What was sequenced was CD4+ T cells from PBMCs. The source is a man between 60 and 75 years old in good health and CMV-seronegative. Each CDR3 is given with its conserved first and last residue. D genes are given only for firm matches. A row's size may be missing; if present it is once, few, many or a size class.

TRBV5-8	.	TRBD2	TRBJ2-3	CASSSLAGADTQYF	TGTGCCAGCAGCTCGCTAGCGGGAGCAGATACGCAGTATTTT
TRBV6-1	.	.	TRBJ1-5	CASVGGAWQPQHF	TGTGCCAGCGTGGGGGGGGCGTGGCAGCCCCAGCATTTT
TRBV6-1	.	.	TRBJ1-2	CASNKPGLNYGYTF	TGTGCCAGCAACAAACCGGGCTTAAACTATGGCTACACCTTC
TRBV7-7	.	.	TRBJ2-1	CASSSSTTLDEQFF	TGTGCCAGCAGCTCGTCGACTACGTTGGATGAGCAGTTCTTC
TRBV21-1	.	.	TRBJ2-2	CASSKGRGGSMGELFF	TGTGCCAGCAGCAAAGGAAGAGGTGGGTCGATGGGGGAGCTGTTTTTT
TRBV7-9	.	TRBD1	TRBJ2-7	CASSKDAGQGIIYEQYF	TGTGCCAGCAGCAAAGACGCCGGACAGGGGATTATTTACGAGCAGTACTTC
TRBV11-2	few	.	TRBJ2-6	CASSLVSGPRGSGANVLTF	TGTGCCAGCAGCTTAGTGTCGGGGCCCAGGGGTTCTGGGGCCAACGTCCTGACTTTC
TRBV19	few	TRBD2	TRBJ2-3	CASRRTGLAGVLNTDTQYF	TGTGCCAGTAGACGGACGGGACTAGCGGGAGTTCTGAACACAGATACGCAGTATTTT
TRBV6-5	.	TRBD1	TRBJ2-5	CASSPTGRRETQYF	TGTGCCAGCAGCCCGACAGGGCGTAGGGAGACCCAGTACTTC
TRBV18	.	TRBD1	TRBJ2-2	CASSLRQGNTGELFF	TGTGCCAGCTCCCTTAGACAGGGAAACACCGGGGAGCTGTTTTTT
TRBV11-2	.	.	TRBJ2-1	CASSLDRAGNNEQFF	TGTGCCAGCAGCTTAGACAGGGCGGGTAACAATGAGCAGTTCTTC
TRBV12-5	.	TRBD1	TRBJ2-3	CASGFGTGWGDTQYF	TGTGCTAGTGGTTTCGGGACAGGGTGGGGAGATACGCAGTATTTT
TRBV6-1	few	TRBD1	TRBJ1-5	CASSGTGTGREPQHF	TGTGCCAGCAGTGGAACTGGGACAGGGAGAGAGCCCCAGCATTTT
TRBV5-1	.	.	TRBJ1-4	CASSLGIWGTTNEKLFF	TGCGCCAGCAGCTTGGGCATATGGGGGACAACTAATGAAAAACTGTTTTTT
TRBV7-2	few	TRBD2	TRBJ2-2	CASSFLSGGRTGELFF	TGTGCCAGCAGCTTCTTGTCGGGGGGTCGTACCGGGGAGCTGTTTTTT
TRBV7-9	medium-sized	.	TRBJ2-2	CASSLEAQAGELFF	TGTGCCAGCAGCTTAGAGGCGCAGGCCGGGGAGCTGTTTTTT
TRBV7-3	.	.	TRBJ2-6	CASSPLYGAGANVLTF	TGTGCCAGCAGCCCCCTGTACGGGGCCGGGGCCAACGTCCTGACTTTC
TRBV7-3	.	.	TRBJ2-1	CASSLMGRGYDNEQFF	TGTGCCAGCAGCTTAATGGGCAGGGGATACGACAATGAGCAGTTCTTC
TRBV5-4	.	TRBD2	TRBJ2-3	CASSSPGGTSTDTQYF	TGTGCCAGCAGCTCCCCCGGGGGGACCAGCACAGATACGCAGTATTTT
TRBV5-6	.	.	TRBJ1-2	CASSLAQISHGYTF	TGTGCCAGCAGCTTGGCCCAGATTTCCCACGGCTACACCTTC